The 19 T cell receptor beta chains below all came from one sample that was sequenced in a study of neurological immune-mediated disorders. Time point: longitudinal time-point 2. TCRdb reprocessed the 5' RACE reads via MiXCR and lists one record per CDR3 protein. The repertoire consists of 80,000 to 100,000 distinct CDR3 sequences, with approximately 5.8% occurring once and the leading ten covering roughly 7.3%. The sequencing sample was made of PBMCs. These receptors were collected from a woman aged 55-69 years with multiple sclerosis.

In this sample, this clonotype turned up many times. The chain joins TRBV5-1 to TRBJ2-2, with D possibly TRBD1 on 5 matching bases. Trimming pared 1 base from V and 6 bases from J, leaving 10 bases between. The germline CDR1 and CDR2 sequences are SGHRS and YFSETQ. The CDR3 totals 14 residues. CDR3 in DNA: TGCGCCAGCAGCTTGCTAGTAGGGGCCGGGGAGCTGTTTTTT. It yields the protein CASSLLVGAGELFF.

This clonotype was seen many times. The rearrangement uses TRBV5-1 and TRBJ1-2, with D possibly TRBD1 on 5 matching bases. This CDR3 has 14 amino acids. CDR1 and CDR2 (germline): SGHRS, YFSETQ. Trimming removed 4 bases from V and 4 bases from J, with 14 bases in between. The CDR3 sequence is CASSPGQDTYGYTF. The CDR3 nucleotides are TGCGCCAGCAGCCCGGGGCAGGATACCTATGGCTACACCTTC. Combining the CDR3 with reference TRBV5-1 and TRBJ1-2 gives the whole variable domain KAGVTQTPRYLIKTRGQQVTLSCSPISGHRSVSWYQQTPGQGLQFLFEYFSETQRNKGNFPGRFSGRQFSNSRSEMNVSTLELGDSALYLCASSPGQDTYGYTFGSGTRLTVV.

This clonotype came up many times. The chain carries TRBV5-1 and TRBJ2-3, with 11 bases that match TRBD1. The junction had 6 bases not matched to a gene; V was cut back by 4 bases and J by 5 bases. The CDR3 is 15 amino acids. Germline V gene data show CDR1 as SGHRS and CDR2 as YFSETQ. This CDR3 reads CASSAGQGGIDTQYF. In nucleotides, the CDR3 is TGCGCCAGCAGCGCGGGACAGGGGGGGATAGATACGCAGTATTTT.

This clonotype occurred many times. This chain connects TRBV27 to TRBJ2-7, with D hard to call. Germline V gives CDR1 MNHEY, CDR2 SMNVEV (reference sequence). CDR3 size: 15 residues. V lost 1 base, J lost 2 bases, and 12 bases lay in between. This CDR3 is CASSLFPGATYEQYF. The CDR3 DNA follows: TGTGCCAGCAGTTTATTCCCGGGCGCTACCTACGAGCAGTACTTC.

At least ten counts were recorded for this clonotype. The chain combines TRBV5-1 with TRBJ1-4; possibly TRBD1 for D (5 bases). CDR1 and CDR2 from the germline V gene are SGHRS and YFSETQ. This CDR3 contains 15 residues. The germline V and J ends were trimmed by 1 base and 3 bases, with 10 bases remaining between them. For the CDR3, the DNA is TGCGCCAGCAGCTTGTCCCCAGGGTCTAATGAAAAACTGTTTTTT. Translating gives CASSLSPGSNEKLFF.

This clonotype occurred many times. The chain couples TRBV30 to TRBJ1-1, with TRBD1 matching 8 bases. CDR1 and CDR2 (germline): GTSNPN, SVGIG (reference sequence). V shed 8 bases, J shed 4 bases, and the junction held 9 bases outside the gene matches. The CDR3 covers 13 residues. CDR3 sequence reads: CAGDRGVATEAFF. CDR3 bases: TGTGCCGGTGACAGGGGAGTGGCCACTGAAGCTTTCTTT.

The chain recombines TRBV12-3 or TRBV12-4 with TRBJ2-2; possibly TRBD1 or TRBD2 for D (5 bases each). Between the trimmed V and J ends, which lost 5 bases and 9 bases, there was a span of 16 bases. The CDR3 consists of 14 residues. Here the CDR3 reads CASSPGTSSRELFF. CDR3 nucleotide sequence: TGTGCCAGCAGTCCCGGGACCTCCTCCAGGGAGCTGTTTTTT.

This clonotype appeared many times. The CDR3 sequence: CASRTGTGIGNQPQHF. CDR3 bases: TGTGCCAGCAGGACCGGGACAGGGATTGGCAATCAGCCCCAGCATTTT. This chain joins TRBV12-3 or TRBV12-4 and TRBJ1-5; 9 nucleotides match TRBD1. The length of the CDR3 is 16 residues. The trim removed 6 bases at V and 2 bases at J, leaving 8 bases unmatched.

This clonotype appeared once. At one end, the junction sequence differs from germline, possibly due to a read error. V gene TRBV20-1 combines with J gene TRBJ1-6; D perhaps matches TRBD1 (6 bases). This CDR3 is 13 amino acids long. Germline loops: CDR1 DFQATT, CDR2 SNEGSKA (reference sequence). The CDR3 protein is CSDRGTANSPIHF. Written as DNA, the CDR3 is TGCAGTGATAGGGGGACGGCCAATTCACCCATCCACTTT.

This clonotype has a count of ten or more. V usage is TRBV21-1 and J usage is TRBJ2-5; TRBD1, as called in the table, went unchecked against the DNA. TRBV21-1 is a recognized pseudogene. The CDR3 is 16 amino acids. The CDR3 sequence: CASSTRQGNHQETQYF. DNA of the CDR3: TGTGCCAGCAGCACCCGCCAGGGGAACCACCAAGAGACCCAGTACTTC.

This clonotype was found many times. J is TRBJ1-2 and V is TRBV5-1; TRBD1 matches at 8 bases. Germline assignment: CDR1 SGHRS and CDR2 YFSETQ. With V trimmed by 4 bases and J by 6 bases, 5 bases remained unmatched. This CDR3 comprises 13 residues. The CDR3 reads CASSPQGVDGYTF. In DNA, the CDR3 is TGCGCCAGCAGCCCACAGGGGGTTGATGGCTACACCTTC.

This clonotype was observed at least ten times. The rearrangement joins TRBV5-1 to TRBJ2-3, with D possibly TRBD1 on 6 matching bases. CDR3 length: 13 residues. In germline, CDR1 is SGHRS, CDR2 YFSETQ. V was clipped by 6 bases and J by 6 bases, with 14 bases between them. CDR3 coding DNA: TGCGCCAGCACTTCCGGGACATCCGATACGCAGTATTTT. Translated: CASTSGTSDTQYF.

This clonotype has a count of ten or more. The rearrangement uses TRBV7-8 and TRBJ2-6; no reliable D call. Germline V gives CDR1 SGHVS, CDR2 FQNEAQ. The CDR3 has 16 amino acids. Trimming pared 3 bases from V and 0 bases from J, leaving 9 bases between. Here the CDR3 DNA reads TGTGCCAGCAGCTTTTCGGCGCTCTCTGGGGCCAACGTCCTGACTTTC. Protein product: CASSFSALSGANVLTF.

In regard to this clonotype: At one end, the junction sequence differs from germline, possibly due to a read error. This chain joins TRBV29-1 and TRBJ1-5; unclear D gene. The CDR3 is 13 amino acids. Germline V gene sequence: CDR1 SQVTM, CDR2 ANQGSEA. This CDR3 reads CSVGENNNKPQHF. The CDR3 nucleotides are TGCAGCGTTGGGGAGAATAACAATAAGCCCCAGCATTTT.

This clonotype was seen many times. The genes are TRBV20-1 and TRBJ1-4, with D possibly TRBD1 on 5 matching bases. CDR3 length equals 14 residues. V dropped 1 base and J dropped 8 bases, with 14 bases sitting between them. Germline assignment: CDR1 DFQATT and CDR2 SNEGSKA (reference sequence). In nucleotides, the CDR3 is TGCAGTGCTAGAGTCGGGGGGGGAGCAGAAAAACTGTTTTTT. Residues: CSARVGGGAEKLFF.

This clonotype has a count of ten or more. V usage is TRBV4-1 and J usage is TRBJ1-6; no reliable D call. CDR1 and CDR2 (germline): MGHRA, YSYEKL. The V and J ends lost 1 base and 6 bases respectively, with 7 bases between them. This CDR3 contains 14 residues. The CDR3 nucleotides are TGCGCCAGCAGCCAAGTTGGGCTTAATTCACCCCTCCACTTT. It codes for CASSQVGLNSPLHF.

This chain's CDR3 is CASSFAAGGRYNEQFF. The CDR3 DNA reads as TGTGCCAGCAGCTTCGCAGCGGGGGGGCGCTACAATGAGCAGTTCTTC. This rearrangement joins TRBV7-2 to TRBJ2-1; 10 bases align to TRBD2. Germline V gene lookup returns CDR1 SGHTA and CDR2 FQGNSA. With 3 bases clipped from V and 3 bases from J, the junction kept 5 bases outside the gene matches. There are 16 residues in the CDR3.

The table lists this clonotype with many counts. This chain links TRBV12-3 or TRBV12-4 with TRBJ2-7, with 7 bases lining up with TRBD2. The V gene end was trimmed by 5 bases and the J gene end by 2 bases; junction bases not matched to a gene: 9. This CDR3 has 15 residues. CDR3 loop: CASSPRTRGAYEQYF. The DNA for the CDR3 is TGTGCCAGCAGTCCCCGGACTCGGGGGGCCTACGAGCAGTACTTC.

This clonotype was counted ten times or more. The chain uses TRBV12-3 or TRBV12-4 and TRBJ2-7; 10 bases align to TRBD1. V gave up 5 bases and J gave up 4 bases; unmatched junction bases: 8. The CDR3 spans 15 residues. The CDR3 region is CASSPQTGGRYEQYF. DNA of the CDR3: TGTGCCAGCAGTCCGCAGACAGGGGGCAGGTACGAGCAGTACTTC.